The following is a T cell receptor beta chain sequence with its context. The authors' processing: Estimation of nucleated cell counts was performed using reference gene primer amplification. Sequencing was performed with immunoSEQ multiplex PCR; in TCRdb, only in-frame clones are kept and a portion is missing. That table gives V, J and clone size, and the DNA gave D and trimming. The repertoire includes more than 75,000 clones, approximately 90% of them detected once, and approximately 8% sits in the top ten. The data stem from a study of blood T cell repertoires in COVID-19. Study summary: Samples of COVID-19 (acute and convalescent) were obtained from the United States, Italy and Spain. PBMCs, B-cell-depleted T cells, or T cells were the source of the cDNA or gDNA that made up the material.

The CDR3 is 15 residues long. The germline gives CDR1 MNHEY, CDR2 SVGAGI. V dropped 4 bases and J dropped 5; count of bases not matched to a gene: 6. This TCR was sampled from a man younger than 40 with acute or convalescent COVID-19. The chain uses TRBV6-5 and TRBJ2-7; 12 bases are shared with TRBD2. The sample comprised peripheral blood. This CDR3 reads CASSSRLAGANEQYF. The CDR3 bases are TGTGCCAGCAGTTCTCGACTAGCGGGAGCCAACGAGCAGTACTTC.